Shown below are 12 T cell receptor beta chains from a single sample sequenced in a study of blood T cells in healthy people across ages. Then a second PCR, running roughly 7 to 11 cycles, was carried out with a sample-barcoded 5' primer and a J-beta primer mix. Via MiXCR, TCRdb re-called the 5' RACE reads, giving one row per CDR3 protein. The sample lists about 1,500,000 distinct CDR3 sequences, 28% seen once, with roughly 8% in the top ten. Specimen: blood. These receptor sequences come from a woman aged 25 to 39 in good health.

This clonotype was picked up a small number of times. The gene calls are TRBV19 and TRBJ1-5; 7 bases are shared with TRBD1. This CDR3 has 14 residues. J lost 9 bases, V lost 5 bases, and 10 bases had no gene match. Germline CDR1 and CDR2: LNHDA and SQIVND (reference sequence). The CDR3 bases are TGTGCCAGTAGTTTGGACAGGATTGATCGGCCCCAGCATTTT. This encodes CASSLDRIDRPQHF.

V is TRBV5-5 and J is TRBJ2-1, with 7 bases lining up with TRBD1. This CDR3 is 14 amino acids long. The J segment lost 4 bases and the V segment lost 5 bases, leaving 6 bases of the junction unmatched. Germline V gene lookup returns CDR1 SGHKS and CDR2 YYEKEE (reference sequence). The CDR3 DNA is TGTGCCAGCAGTCCGTCGGGACAGTACAATGAGCAGTTCTTC. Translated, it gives CASSPSGQYNEQFF.

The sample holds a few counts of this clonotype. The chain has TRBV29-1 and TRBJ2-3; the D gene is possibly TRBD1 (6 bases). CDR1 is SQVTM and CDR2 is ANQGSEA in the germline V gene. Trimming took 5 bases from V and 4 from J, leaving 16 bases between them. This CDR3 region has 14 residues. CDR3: CSVHGLGGPDTQYF. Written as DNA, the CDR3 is TGCAGCGTTCACGGCCTTGGGGGCCCAGATACGCAGTATTTT.

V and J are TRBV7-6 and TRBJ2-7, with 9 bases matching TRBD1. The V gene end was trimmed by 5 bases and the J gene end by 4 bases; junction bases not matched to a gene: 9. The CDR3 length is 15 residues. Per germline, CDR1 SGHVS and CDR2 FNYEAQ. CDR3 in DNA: TGTGCCAGCAGCCCGGGACAGGGAGTAGAGTACGAGCAGTACTTC. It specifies CASSPGQGVEYEQYF.

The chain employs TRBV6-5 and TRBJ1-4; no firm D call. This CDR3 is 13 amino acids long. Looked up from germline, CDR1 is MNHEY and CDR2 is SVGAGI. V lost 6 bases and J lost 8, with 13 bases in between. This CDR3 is CASRSAGREKLFF. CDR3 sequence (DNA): TGTGCCAGCAGAAGCGCCGGACGGGAAAAACTGTTTTTT.

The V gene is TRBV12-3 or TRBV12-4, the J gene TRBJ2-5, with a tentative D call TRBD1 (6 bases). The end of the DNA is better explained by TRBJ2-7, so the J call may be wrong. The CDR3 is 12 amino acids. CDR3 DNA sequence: TGTGCCAGCAGCGAGGGGACACCCGAGCAGTACTTC. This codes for CASSEGTPEQYF.

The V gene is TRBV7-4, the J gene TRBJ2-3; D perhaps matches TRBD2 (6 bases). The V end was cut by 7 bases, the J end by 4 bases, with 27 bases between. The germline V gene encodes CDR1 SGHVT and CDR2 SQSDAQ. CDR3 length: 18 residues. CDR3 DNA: TGTGCCAGCACCGATTCACATCGGGGGACGAAGAGCTCAGATACGCAGTATTTT. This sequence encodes CASTDSHRGTKSSDTQYF.

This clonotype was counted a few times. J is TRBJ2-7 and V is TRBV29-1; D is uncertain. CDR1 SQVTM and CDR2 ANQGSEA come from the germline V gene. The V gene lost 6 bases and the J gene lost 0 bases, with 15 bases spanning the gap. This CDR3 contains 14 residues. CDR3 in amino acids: CSVHPNLSSYEQYF. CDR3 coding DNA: TGCAGCGTCCATCCCAACCTGTCCTCCTACGAGCAGTACTTC.

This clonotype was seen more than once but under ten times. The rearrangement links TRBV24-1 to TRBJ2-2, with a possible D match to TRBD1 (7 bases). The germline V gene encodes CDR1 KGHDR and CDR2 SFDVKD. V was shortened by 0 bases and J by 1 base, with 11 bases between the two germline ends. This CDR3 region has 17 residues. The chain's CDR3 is CATSDLRGTVNTGELFF. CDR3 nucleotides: TGTGCCACCAGTGATTTGCGGGGGACAGTGAACACCGGGGAGCTGTTTTTT.

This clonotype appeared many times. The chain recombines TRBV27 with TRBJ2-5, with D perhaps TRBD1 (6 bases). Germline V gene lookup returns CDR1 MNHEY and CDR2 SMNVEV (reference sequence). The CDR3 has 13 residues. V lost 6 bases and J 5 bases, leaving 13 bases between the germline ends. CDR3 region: CASSFRRGETQYF. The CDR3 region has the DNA TGTGCCAGCAGCTTTCGCAGGGGCGAGACCCAGTACTTC.

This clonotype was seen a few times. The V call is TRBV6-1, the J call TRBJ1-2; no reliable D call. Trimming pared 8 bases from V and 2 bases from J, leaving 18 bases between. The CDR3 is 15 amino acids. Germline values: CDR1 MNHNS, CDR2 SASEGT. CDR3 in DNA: TGTGCCAGCGTCGACCAAGGACTCTTAAACTATGGCTACACCTTC. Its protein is CASVDQGLLNYGYTF.

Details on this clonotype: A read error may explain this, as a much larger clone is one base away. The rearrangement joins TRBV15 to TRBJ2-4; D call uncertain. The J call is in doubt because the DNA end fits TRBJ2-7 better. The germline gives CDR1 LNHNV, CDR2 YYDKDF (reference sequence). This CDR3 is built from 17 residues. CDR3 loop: CATSAHAERSLKDEQYF. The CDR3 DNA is TGTGCCACCAGTGCCCATGCCGAAAGGTCCCTGAAAGACGAGCAGTACTTC.